The clone carrying this TCR beta chain has ten or more counts. Authors of the study amplified TCR beta CDR3 regions from RNA transcripts. The HTBI primer set drove a first-round RT-PCR of the TCR CDR3. TCRdb reanalysed the multiplex PCR reads using MiXCR and keeps one entry per CDR3 protein. Of 400,000 or so distinct CDR3 sequences in the sample, roughly 15% were seen once. The V gene end was trimmed by 4 bases and the J gene end by 5 bases; junction bases not matched to a gene: 9. Germline lookup yields CDR1 MDHEN and CDR2 SYDVKM. This CDR3 spans 15 amino acids. This sample was included in a study of T cells in Graves' hyperthyroidism and ophthalmopathy. Clinical symptoms, serum thyroxine and TRAb, thyroid ultrasound and orbital computed tomography were used for the diagnoses.

What was sequenced was blood. The V call is TRBV28, the J call TRBJ2-7, with TRBD1 identical over 9 bases. The sequence derives from a woman aged 55-69 years with Graves' ophthalmopathy. The CDR3 sequence: CASSSPGQGPNEQYF. The CDR3 nucleotides read TGTGCCAGCAGTTCGCCGGGACAGGGCCCCAACGAGCAGTACTTC. Full variable domain (remainder filled in from reference TRBV28 and TRBJ2-7): DVKVTQSSRYLVKRTGEKVFLECVQDMDHENMFWYRQDPGLGLRLIYFSYDVKMKEKGDIPEGYSVSREKKERFSLILESASTNQTSMYLCASSSPGQGPNEQYFGPGTRLTVT.